The 10 T cell receptor beta chains below come from one sample, sequenced in a study of patients and donors after allogeneic stem cell transplantation. TCRdb reprocessed the RT-PCR reads via MiXCR and lists one record per CDR3 protein. The table has some 160,000 distinct CDR3 sequences, 20% to 25% seen once. Material for sequencing was blood, either unsorted or a sorted T cell fraction (not recorded which). Receptors originate from a human donor who was either an allogeneic HSCT recipient or a stem cell or donor lymphocyte infusion donor (not recorded which). It is not recorded whose cells these are; they may come from a transplant donor.

This clonotype showed up just a few times. The CDR3 loop is CASRDGPYEQYF. The CDR3 region has the DNA TGTGCCAGCAGGGATGGACCGTACGAGCAGTACTTC. The V and J genes are TRBV2 and TRBJ2-7; D gene unclear. Deletions cut 6 bases from V and 4 bases from J, with 10 bases between. CDR3 length equals 12 residues. The germline V gene has CDR1 SNHLY and CDR2 FYNNEI.

The chain has TRBV15 and TRBJ2-1; D call uncertain. This CDR3 comprises 16 residues. The V end lost 1 base, the J end lost 4 bases, and 14 bases lay between the germline ends. Germline CDR1 is LNHNV and CDR2 is YYDKDF (reference sequence). CDR3 in DNA: TGTGCCACCAGCAGAGTGGGCGGTGCCTTATACAATGAGCAGTTCTTC. Translation gives CATSRVGGALYNEQFF.

The chain joins TRBV5-5 to TRBJ2-2; D is uncertain. CDR3 length equals 13 residues. Germline V gene data show CDR1 as SGHKS and CDR2 as YYEKEE (reference sequence). V dropped 4 bases and J dropped 4 bases, with 8 bases sitting between them. The CDR3 reads CASSLEPTGELFF. CDR3 bases: TGTGCCAGCAGCCTTGAACCCACCGGGGAGCTGTTTTTT. Complete variable domain (other parts from reference TRBV5-5 and TRBJ2-2): DAGVTQSPTHLIKTRGQQVTLRCSPISGHKSVSWYQQVLGQGPQFIFQYYEKEERGRGNFPDRFSARQFPNYSSELNVNALLLGDSALYLCASSLEPTGELFFGEGSRLTVL.

This clonotype was observed many times. The chain has TRBV6-5 and TRBJ1-1, with D unclear. Per the germline V gene, CDR1 is MNHEY and CDR2 is SVGAGI. This CDR3 contains 15 residues. Trimming took 0 bases from V and 1 from J, leaving 9 bases between them. CDR3 DNA sequence: TGTGCCAGCAGTTACTCGATTGCCGCGAACACTGAAGCTTTCTTT. This sequence encodes CASSYSIAANTEAFF.

J is TRBJ2-7 and V is TRBV12-3 or TRBV12-4; weak D call: TRBD2 (6 bases). Trimming cost V 8 bases and J 1 base, with 12 bases left between them. The CDR3 is 13 residues long. CDR3 region: CASRPDYSYEQYF. The CDR3 bases are TGTGCCAGCCGACCGGACTATTCCTACGAGCAGTACTTC.

In this sample, this clonotype turned up a few times. The chain links TRBV5-1 to TRBJ1-2, with D hard to call. V shed 4 bases and J shed 4 bases, with 23 bases lying between them. CDR3 length equals 17 residues. The germline gives CDR1 SGHRS, CDR2 YFSETQ. CDR3 residues: CASSPRASFYDGYGYTF. DNA for the CDR3: TGCGCCAGCAGCCCCCGGGCCAGTTTTTACGATGGCTATGGCTACACCTTC.

This clonotype turned up a few times. The rearrangement joins TRBV24-1 to TRBJ1-1; 8 nucleotides match TRBD1. CDR1 is KGHDR, CDR2 SFDVKD, per germline. After removal of 2 bases from V and 5 bases from J, the junction contained 6 bases not matched to a gene. This CDR3 has 15 residues. CDR3: CATSDSRTGKTEAFF. CDR3 nucleotides: TGTGCCACCAGTGATTCTCGGACAGGGAAAACTGAAGCTTTCTTT.

V usage is TRBV20-1 and J usage is TRBJ2-7; 11 positions agree with TRBD2. The CDR3 has 17 residues. The junction had 15 bases not matched to a gene; V was cut back by 3 bases and J by 5 bases. Germline V gene data show CDR1 as DFQATT and CDR2 as SNEGSKA (reference sequence). The CDR3 reads CSASPLTLAGGDNEQYF. CDR3 nucleotides: TGCAGTGCTAGTCCATTAACGTTAGCGGGAGGGGACAACGAGCAGTACTTC.

The chain couples TRBV5-1 to TRBJ2-7; the match to TRBD1 covers 11 bases. Germline CDR1 reads SGHRS; CDR2 reads YFSETQ. V gave up 4 bases and J gave up 4 bases; unmatched junction bases: 4. The CDR3 runs to 14 residues. The CDR3 is CASSIGTGGYEQYF. The CDR3 region has the DNA TGCGCCAGCAGCATTGGGACAGGGGGATACGAGCAGTACTTC.

Turning to this clonotype: One end of the junction varies from germline; a read error may be responsible. V is TRBV12-3 or TRBV12-4 and J is TRBJ1-1; D unclear. This CDR3 comprises 14 residues. This CDR3 is CASSFVLGNIEAFF. DNA of the CDR3: TGTGCCAGCAGTTTTGTTTTAGGGAACATTGAAGCTTTCTTT.